These 19 T cell receptor beta chains came from one sample sequenced in a study of radiation and T cells in renal cell carcinoma. Indicated time point: baseline pretreatment blood. Treatment here: 15 Gy SBRT to primary tumor, nephrectomy 4 weeks later. Assay used: immunoSEQ multiplex PCR; TCRdb lists only in-frame clones, some missing. The sample includes tens of thousands of clones, 65% to 85% of them seen just once. The sequencing used blood, collected from a patient whose treatment included radiotherapy and nephrectomy. All receptors derive from a man aged 60-69 years with renal cell carcinoma.

This rearrangement joins TRBV30 to TRBJ1-1, with D possibly being TRBD1 (5 bases). This CDR3 is built from 12 residues. Germline CDR1 GTSNPN, CDR2 SVGIG (reference sequence). The germline V and J ends were trimmed by 4 bases and 1 base, with 7 bases remaining between them. This CDR3 is CAWNQGNTEAFF. In nucleotides, the CDR3 is TGTGCCTGGAATCAGGGGAACACTGAAGCTTTCTTT. The full variable domain, completed using reference TRBV30 and TRBJ1-1, is SQTIHQWPATLVQPVGSPLSLECTVEGTSNPNLYWYRQAAGRGLQLLFYSVGIGQISSEVPQNLSASRPQDRQFILSSKKLLLSDSGFYLCAWNQGNTEAFFGQGTRLTVV.

This clone is termed medium-sized (0.01 to 0.1%). The CDR3 DNA follows: TGCAGCGCGATCAAGGCTGAAGCTTTCTTT. Its translation is CSAIKAEAFF. The V gene is TRBV29-1, the J gene TRBJ1-1, with D unclear. Trimming removed 7 bases from V and 6 bases from J, with 9 bases in between. Germline CDR1 and CDR2: SQVTM and ANQGSEA. CDR3 length: 10 residues.

The sample holds many counts of this clone. The chain uses TRBV14 and TRBJ2-1; D is ambiguous. The length of the CDR3 is 11 residues. The V end lost 8 bases, the J end lost 8 bases, and 10 bases lay between the germline ends. Germline assignment: CDR1 SGHDN and CDR2 FVKESK. This CDR3 is CASSTDHEQFF. CDR3 DNA: TGTGCCAGCTCTACCGACCATGAGCAGTTCTTC.

V gene TRBV9 combines with J gene TRBJ1-2; TRBD1 agrees at 7 bases. The CDR3 totals 14 residues. Trimming at V came to 4 bases and at J to 4 bases, leaving 7 bases not matched to a gene. Germline CDR1 and CDR2: SGDLS and YYNGEE. DNA for the CDR3: TGTGCCAGCAGCTTACCAGGGGGAGGCTATGGCTACACCTTC. This gives the protein CASSLPGGGYGYTF.

The sample holds a few counts of this clone. The rearrangement uses TRBV28 and TRBJ1-1; no firm D call. CDR3 length: 14 amino acids. Deletions cut 5 bases from V and 4 bases from J, with 14 bases between. Germline V lookup: CDR1 MDHEN, CDR2 SYDVKM. CDR3 in DNA: TGTGCCAGCAGTCCCCCGGGTATAATCACTGAAGCTTTCTTT. Its protein product is CASSPPGIITEAFF.

A few counts support this clone. V and J are TRBV9 and TRBJ1-1; the D gene is possibly TRBD1 (5 bases). This CDR3 region has 16 residues. V lost 4 bases to trimming and J lost 4 bases, with 20 bases between them. In germline, CDR1 is SGDLS, CDR2 YYNGEE. The CDR3 region is CASSRTLRGGTTEAFF. In DNA form, the CDR3 reads TGTGCCAGCAGCAGAACATTACGTGGGGGTACCACTGAAGCTTTCTTT.

In this sample, this clone turned up a few times. For the CDR3, the DNA is TGTGCCTGGAAACCGATTACGGACAGGAAGAACACTGAAGCTTTCTTT. Its protein is CAWKPITDRKNTEAFF. The chain carries TRBV30 and TRBJ1-1; 7 bases are shared with TRBD1. This CDR3 has 16 residues. V gave up 4 bases and J gave up 1 base; unmatched junction bases: 12. Per germline, CDR1 GTSNPN and CDR2 SVGIG (reference sequence). Looking up the rest from reference TRBV30 and TRBJ1-1 gives the full variable domain: SQTIHQWPATLVQPVGSPLSLECTVEGTSNPNLYWYRQAAGRGLQLLFYSVGIGQISSEVPQNLSASRPQDRQFILSSKKLLLSDSGFYLCAWKPITDRKNTEAFFGQGTRLTVV.

The chain recombines TRBV5-4 with TRBJ2-7, with D possibly TRBD2 on 6 matching bases. V lost 4 bases and J lost 1, with 15 bases in between. In germline, CDR1 is SGHNT, CDR2 YYREEE (reference sequence). CDR3 length equals 15 residues. This CDR3 is CASSRDLESSYEQYV. Written as DNA, the CDR3 is TGTGCCAGCAGCCGGGACTTGGAGAGTTCCTACGAGCAGTACGTC.

V and J are TRBV7-9 and TRBJ2-1; D may be TRBD1 or TRBD2 (5 bases each). Germline CDR1 and CDR2: SEHNR and FQNEAQ (reference sequence). The V end was cut by 1 base, the J end by 8 bases, with 18 bases between. The CDR3 consists of 16 residues. The CDR3 loop reads CASSLDGDARMYEQFF. The CDR3 DNA reads as TGTGCCAGCAGCTTAGACGGGGACGCTAGGATGTATGAGCAGTTCTTC.

DNA for the CDR3: TGTGCCAGCAGTTTTGGACAGGGGAACACTGAAGCTTTCTTT. Translating gives CASSFGQGNTEAFF. The chain uses TRBV6-1 and TRBJ1-1; TRBD1 matches at 8 bases. V shed 5 bases, J shed 1 base, and the junction held 3 bases outside the gene matches. Germline CDR1 reads MNHNS; CDR2 reads SASEGT. CDR3 length: 14 amino acids.

The CDR3 is CASSHNRDLGTDTQYF. The DNA of the CDR3 is TGTGCCAGCAGTCATAACCGGGATCTCGGCACAGATACGCAGTATTTT. J is TRBJ2-3 and V is TRBV11-3, with a weak D call TRBD2 (5 bases). V was shortened by 6 bases and J by 1 base, with 17 bases between the two germline ends. This CDR3 comprises 16 residues. Germline assignment: CDR1 SGHNT and CDR2 YENEEA.

The V call is TRBV2, the J call TRBJ1-1; TRBD1 matches at 10 bases. This CDR3 contains 13 residues. CDR1 SNHLY and CDR2 FYNNEI come from the germline V gene. Germline trimming cut 8 bases from V and 3 bases from J; bases unmatched to any gene: 3. The CDR3: CASDRGLYTEAFF. For the CDR3, the DNA is TGTGCCAGCGACAGGGGGCTTTACACTGAAGCTTTCTTT.

This clone was counted between two and nine times. This rearrangement joins TRBV7-8 to TRBJ1-4; 9 positions agree with TRBD1. The V segment lost 2 bases and the J segment 6 bases; nucleotides outside the gene matches: 4. This CDR3 region has 15 residues. The germline gives CDR1 SGHVS, CDR2 FQNEAQ. Here the CDR3 reads CASSLNRDRDEKLFF. For the CDR3, the DNA is TGTGCCAGCAGCTTAAATCGGGACAGGGATGAAAAACTGTTTTTT.

The chain's CDR3 is CASTFWLAGAPGTGELFF. CDR3 DNA: TGTGCCAGCACCTTTTGGCTAGCGGGAGCCCCGGGCACCGGGGAGCTGTTTTTT. The rearrangement joins TRBV2 to TRBJ2-2; 10 bases are shared with TRBD2. The CDR3 covers 18 residues. The V and J ends lost 7 bases and 4 bases, in that order; junction bases with no gene match: 15. Germline CDR1 SNHLY, CDR2 FYNNEI.

The rearrangement links TRBV11-3 to TRBJ1-1; perhaps TRBD1 as D (6 bases). Germline CDR1 and CDR2: SGHNT and YENEEA. CDR3 size: 14 residues. Between the trimmed V and J ends, which lost 5 bases and 0 bases, there was a span of 10 bases. This CDR3 is CASSPGDLNTEAFF. For the CDR3, the DNA is TGTGCCAGCAGCCCAGGGGACTTGAACACTGAAGCTTTCTTT.

The chain employs TRBV7-3 and TRBJ2-2; D gene unclear. Germline V gives CDR1 SGHTA, CDR2 FQGTGA. CDR3 length: 16 residues. V lost 5 bases to trimming and J lost 4 bases, with 17 bases between them. The CDR3 reads CASSPLGGGSTGELFF. DNA for the CDR3: TGTGCCAGCAGCCCCCTGGGTGGCGGTTCCACCGGGGAGCTGTTTTTT.

The rearrangement joins TRBV9 to TRBJ2-5; D remains ambiguous. Germline CDR1 and CDR2: SGDLS and YYNGEE. The CDR3 contains 13 residues. The V and J ends lost 3 bases and 2 bases respectively, with 8 bases between them. The CDR3 DNA follows: TGTGCCAGCAGCGAGGCTGTTCAAGAGACCCAGTACTTC. Its protein is CASSEAVQETQYF.

The chain is built from TRBV30 and TRBJ2-7, with 8 bases that match TRBD2. J was trimmed by 0 bases and V by 6 bases; bases with no gene match: 1. Germline V lookup: CDR1 GTSNPN, CDR2 SVGIG (reference sequence). This CDR3 is 12 amino acids long. The CDR3 bases are TGTGCCTGCGGGGGGGGCTCCTACGAGCAGTACTTC. It translates to CACGGGSYEQYF. The full variable domain, with the rest looked up from reference TRBV30 and TRBJ2-7, is SQTIHQWPATLVQPVGSPLSLECTVEGTSNPNLYWYRQAAGRGLQLLFYSVGIGQISSEVPQNLSASRPQDRQFILSSKKLLLSDSGFYLCACGGGSYEQYFGPGTRLTVT.

Regarding this clone: Other DNA sequences in this specimen translate into the identical CDR3. The chain couples TRBV19 to TRBJ2-3; D not certain. The ends were cut back, 3 bases at V and 1 base at J, with 5 bases in the middle. This CDR3 contains 13 residues. CDR1 and CDR2 (germline): LNHDA, SQIVND (reference sequence). CDR3 sequence (DNA): TGTGCCAGTAGTATTCTGGGCACAGATACGCAGTATTTT. Translating gives CASSILGTDTQYF. Full variable domain (remainder filled in from reference TRBV19 and TRBJ2-3): DGGITQSPKYLFRKEGQNVTLSCEQNLNHDAMYWYRQDPGQGLRLIYYSQIVNDFQKGDIAEGYSVSREKKESFPLTVTSAQKNPTAFYLCASSILGTDTQYFGPGTRLTVL.